This T cell receptor beta chain came from a study of memory CD4+ T cells and cytomegalovirus serostatus. Study as a whole: Of the healthy Belgian adults, under 10 were CMV seropositive and about 24 seronegative.

Single viable CD3+CD4+CD8-CD45RO+ cells were sorted as the memory CD4+ T cells. Serostatus was set by detecting CMV pp150, pp28, p38, p52 IgG. After thawing, CD4+ T cells were positively selected. Study-level findings and limits: About 40% of the roughly 160 known CMV-associated TCRbeta sequences appeared in CD4+ memory.

Trimming left V 5 bases short and J 4 bases short, with 20 bases between. CDR3 length equals 16 residues. CDR1 and CDR2 from the germline V gene are SGHTA and FQGTGA. Libraries were prepared by immunoSEQ multiplex PCR; TCRdb keeps only in-frame clonotypes and omits some of them. Altogether under 55,000 clones are present, roughly four fifths being singletons, with the ten largest covering 1.5% to 2%. For this clone: Its specificity is not known.

The gene calls are TRBV7-3 and TRBJ2-5; D may be TRBD2 (6 bases). The sequencing sample was made of memory CD4+ T cells from blood. The receptor's source is an adult in good health and CMV-seronegative. The CDR3 DNA reads as TGTGCCAGCAGCGACCCCGGGGGACCCAAGGGAGAGACCCAGTACTTC. Protein: CASSDPGGPKGETQYF.